This is a list of T cell receptor beta chains from one sample in a study of Graves' ophthalmopathy and Graves' hyperthyroidism. TCRdb re-derived calls from the multiplex PCR reads in MiXCR, one entry per CDR3 protein. The sample records roughly 700,000 distinct CDR3 sequences, 35% to 50% being singletons. The sample taken for sequencing was peripheral blood. The receptors stem from an adult man with Graves' ophthalmopathy. The CDR3 runs from the conserved cysteine through the conserved F or W. The order of the fields is J gene, V gene, D gene, clone size, CDR3 protein, CDR3 DNA. A D gene is named only where the DNA matches it firmly. The size of a clone is reported for some rows only, either as once, few or many, or as a class for expanded clones.

TRBJ2-5 | TRBV4-2 | TRBD2 | many | CASSQVSGGRGETQYF | TGTGCCAGCAGCCAAGTTAGCGGGGGGAGAGGAGAGACCCAGTACTTC
TRBJ2-7 | TRBV29-1 | TRBD1 | few | CSLARTGGNEQYF | TGCAGCTTAGCGCGGACAGGGGGAAACGAGCAGTACTTC
TRBJ1-3 | TRBV5-6 | - | - | CASSLADLSNTIYF | TGTGCCAGCAGCCTTGCCGATCTCTCAAACACCATATATTTT
TRBJ2-3 | TRBV19 | - | - | CASRGRVGADTQYF | TGTGCCAGTAGAGGTCGAGTTGGGGCAGATACGCAGTATTTT
TRBJ2-7 | TRBV7-2 | - | many | CASSLGGGRAYEQYF | TGTGCCAGCAGCCTAGGTGGCGGCAGAGCATACGAGCAGTACTTC
TRBJ2-7 | TRBV10-3 | - | - | CASRPMYSGADYEQYF | TGTGCCAGCAGACCTATGTATTCAGGGGCGGACTACGAGCAGTACTTC
TRBJ1-1 | TRBV29-1 | - | many | CTFTTRGDTEAFF | TGCACCTTCACAACTCGGGGTGACACTGAAGCTTTCTTT
TRBJ2-7 | TRBV10-3 | - | many | CAISGGYEQYF | TGTGCCATCAGTGGCGGGTACGAGCAGTACTTC
TRBJ2-7 | TRBV20-1 | - | - | CSASPGGIYEQYF | TGCAGTGCTAGTCCAGGGGGGATTTACGAGCAGTACTTC
TRBJ2-7 | TRBV7-8 | TRBD1 | - | CASSPGQGGNEQYF | TGTGCCAGCAGCCCAGGACAGGGGGGCAACGAGCAGTACTTC
TRBJ2-5 | TRBV29-1 | TRBD2 | many | CSTAGPGGETQYF | TGCAGCACGGCCGGACCGGGAGGGGAGACCCAGTACTTC
TRBJ2-5 | TRBV7-9 | TRBD1 | - | CASSRPGQLQETQYF | TGTGCCAGCAGCCGGCCGGGACAGCTACAAGAGACCCAGTACTTC
TRBJ1-5 | TRBV7-9 | TRBD1 | many | CASSQGDGSNQPQHF | TGTGCCAGTAGTCAGGGGGACGGTAGCAATCAGCCCCAGCATTTT
TRBJ1-6 | TRBV7-2 | TRBD1 | - | CASSLARWTGGLVWYSPLHF | TGTGCCAGCAGCTTAGCGCGTTGGACAGGGGGTTTAGTGTGGTACTCACCCCTCCACTTT
TRBJ1-1 | TRBV7-2 | - | many | CASSSSGPRNTEAFF | TGTGCCAGCAGCTCGTCAGGGCCCCGTAACACTGAAGCTTTCTTT
TRBJ2-7 | TRBV12-3/TRBV12-4 | - | - | CARGRDQREQYF | TGTGCCAGAGGGCGGGATCAGCGCGAGCAGTACTTC
TRBJ1-1 | TRBV25-1 | - | - | CASVWDTEAFF | TGTGCCAGCGTTTGGGACACTGAAGCTTTCTTT
TRBJ2-7 | TRBV15 | TRBD1 | - | CATSKKTGGEQYF | TGTGCCACCAGCAAAAAGACAGGGGGCGAGCAGTACTTC
TRBJ1-4 | TRBV7-9 | - | many | CASSGDGEKLFF | TGTGCCAGCAGCGGGGACGGCGAAAAACTGTTTTTT
TRBJ1-4 | TRBV20-1 | TRBD1 | - | CSARDKDRGYEKLFF | TGCAGTGCTAGAGATAAGGACAGGGGCTATGAAAAACTGTTTTTT
TRBJ2-5 | TRBV10-3 | TRBD2 | - | CAISGPRRGRGEETQYF | TGTGCTATCAGTGGCCCCCGCCGCGGACGGGGGGAAGAGACCCAGTACTTC
TRBJ1-2 | TRBV12-3/TRBV12-4 | - | - | CASSLFATAGYTF | TGTGCCAGCAGTTTGTTTGCGACGGCTGGCTACACCTTC
TRBJ2-7 | TRBV7-6 | - | many | CASSLGLVSEQYF | TGTGCCAGCAGCTTAGGACTAGTATCCGAGCAGTACTTC
TRBJ1-5 | TRBV12-3/TRBV12-4 | - | - | CASSLGRPRFYSNQPQHF | TGTGCCAGCAGTTTAGGTCGGCCGAGATTTTATAGCAATCAGCCCCAGCATTTT
TRBJ2-5 | TRBV20-1 | - | - | CSAGRDGTETQYF | TGCAGTGCTGGCCGAGATGGCACTGAGACCCAGTACTTC
TRBJ1-5 | TRBV7-9 | TRBD1 | - | CASSLGDSSQPQHF | TGTGCCAGCAGCTTAGGGGACAGCAGTCAGCCCCAGCATTTT
TRBJ2-7 | TRBV20-1 | TRBD1 | few | CSTGQGAMSYEQYF | TGCAGTACGGGACAGGGGGCAATGTCCTACGAGCAGTACTTC
TRBJ1-1 | TRBV2 | TRBD1 | many | CASSEIGQGNTEAFF | TGTGCCAGCAGTGAAATCGGACAGGGTAACACTGAAGCTTTCTTT
TRBJ2-5 | TRBV29-1 | - | many | CSVEDRGRGQTQYF | TGCAGCGTTGAAGATCGAGGCCGGGGCCAGACCCAGTACTTC
TRBJ2-7 | TRBV10-3 | - | many | CAINSLGYQQYF | TGTGCCATCAATTCTCTGGGTTACCAGCAGTACTTC
TRBJ2-2 | TRBV29-1 | - | many | CSVETDGNTGELFF | TGCAGCGTTGAAACCGACGGGAACACCGGGGAGCTGTTTTTT
TRBJ1-1 | TRBV7-9 | - | - | CASSYGGDTEAFF | TGCGCCAGCAGCTACGGGGGGGACACTGAAGCTTTCTTT
TRBJ2-7 | TRBV10-3 | - | many | CAISVTGGTLYEQYF | TGTGCCATCAGTGTAACCGGGGGAACCCTCTACGAGCAGTACTTC
TRBJ1-4 | TRBV20-1 | - | - | CSAMYATGNEKLFF | TGCAGTGCTATGTATGCCACAGGAAATGAAAAACTGTTTTTT
TRBJ2-2 | TRBV25-1 | TRBD2 | - | CASSLFTSGNPGQLFF | TGTGCCAGCAGCTTGTTCACTAGCGGGAACCCGGGCCAGCTGTTTTTT
TRBJ2-5 | TRBV5-1 | - | many | CASSPGRGRETQYF | TGCGCCAGCAGCCCAGGGAGGGGGCGAGAGACCCAGTACTTC
TRBJ2-7 | TRBV10-1 | TRBD1 | few | CASTPGQPTYEQYF | TGTGCCAGCACCCCGGGACAGCCTACCTACGAGCAGTACTTC
TRBJ1-1 | TRBV19 | - | - | CASSIGGSPDTEAFF | TGTGCCAGTAGTATAGGGGGGAGTCCGGACACTGAAGCTTTCTTT
TRBJ1-4 | TRBV20-1 | TRBD1 | once | CSARGSGQVNEKLFF | TGCAGTGCTAGAGGAAGTGGACAGGTTAATGAAAAACTGTTTTTT
TRBJ2-5 | TRBV10-3 | TRBD2 | many | CAGSSSGRAETQYF | TGTGCCGGATCGTCTAGCGGGAGGGCGGAGACCCAGTACTTC
TRBJ1-2 | TRBV10-2 | - | many | CASSRQENYGYTF | TGCGCCAGCAGTCGTCAGGAGAACTATGGCTACACCTTC
TRBJ2-3 | TRBV24-1 | - | once | CATSDGFGPTDTQYF | TGTGCCACCAGTGACGGGTTCGGTCCTACAGATACGCAGTATTTT
TRBJ2-7 | TRBV29-1 | - | many | CSVYGGQGYEQYF | TGCAGCGTCTACGGGGGGCAAGGCTACGAGCAGTACTTC
TRBJ1-2 | TRBV11-2 | - | - | CASSLAISARANLNYGYTF | TGTGCCAGCAGCTTAGCTATAAGTGCCAGGGCTAATTTAAACTATGGCTACACCTTC
TRBJ2-3 | TRBV7-9 | TRBD2 | - | CASSLTSGSGDTQYF | TGTGCCAGCAGTCTGACAAGCGGGAGTGGAGATACGCAGTATTTT
TRBJ2-7 | TRBV6-1 | TRBD2 | few | CASSLAGRAEQYF | TGTGCCAGCAGCCTAGCGGGGCGGGCCGAGCAGTACTTC
TRBJ1-4 | TRBV25-1 | - | - | CASSVQGGTNEKLFF | TGTGCCAGCAGTGTCCAGGGTGGAACTAATGAAAAACTGTTTTTT
TRBJ1-2 | TRBV4-2 | TRBD1 | - | CASSWVDRDYGYTF | TGTGCCAGCAGCTGGGTCGACAGGGACTATGGCTACACCTTC
TRBJ1-1 | TRBV9 | - | many | CASSVAYLNTEAFF | TGTGCCAGCAGCGTAGCATACTTGAACACTGAAGCTTTCTTT
TRBJ2-3 | TRBV11-2 | TRBD2 | once | CASSLSSGGAADTQYF | TGTGCCAGCAGCCTGTCTAGCGGGGGGGCGGCAGATACGCAGTATTTT
TRBJ2-5 | TRBV7-6 | TRBD1 | - | CASSSIEGQVQTQYF | TGTGCCAGCAGCTCAATAGAGGGACAGGTACAGACCCAGTACTTC
TRBJ2-7 | TRBV10-1 | TRBD1 | - | CASSQAAGGYEQYF | TGCGCCAGCAGCCAAGCTGCAGGGGGCTACGAGCAGTACTTC
TRBJ2-2 | TRBV7-9 | TRBD1 | many | CAIRQGNTGELFF | TGTGCCATTCGACAGGGGAACACCGGGGAGCTGTTTTTT
TRBJ1-3 | TRBV7-8 | - | few | CASSLRTSNSGNTIYF | TGTGCCAGCAGCTTACGTACCAGCAACTCTGGAAACACCATATATTTT
TRBJ2-5 | TRBV7-9 | - | - | CASSLDGQYQETQYF | TGTGCCAGCAGCTTAGATGGCCAGTACCAAGAGACCCAGTACTTC
TRBJ1-5 | TRBV19 | - | - | CASSPRRGLSNQPQHF | TGTGCCAGTAGTCCCAGGCGGGGGCTTAGCAATCAGCCCCAGCATTTT
TRBJ2-1 | TRBV7-6 | - | - | CASSFPATPGDEQFF | TGTGCCAGCAGCTTTCCTGCGACCCCTGGCGATGAGCAGTTCTTC